The rows below give T cell receptor beta chains drawn from one sample of a study of radiotherapy plus CTLA-4 blockade in lung cancer. Method: immunoSEQ multiplex PCR; TCRdb's copy keeps in-frame clones and lacks some. The profile shows about 45,000 clones, around 72% of them singletons. The sequencing here drew on peripheral blood, taken from a patient treated with radiotherapy plus ipilimumab. Source of these receptors: a human donor with non-small cell lung cancer who had a complete response to radiotherapy plus ipilimumab. Both conserved end residues are part of each CDR3. D genes are given only for firm matches. Clone size is shown for a subset of rows, as once, few, many or a class of expanded clone.

D	V	J	size	CDR3	DNA
-	TRBV19	TRBJ1-5	-	CASSIGQVGQPQHF	TGTGCCAGTAGTATAGGACAGGTCGGCCAGCCCCAGCATTTT
-	TRBV18	TRBJ2-2	-	CASSQNVGQDNAGELFF	TGTGCCAGCTCTCAGAACGTTGGTCAGGACAATGCCGGGGAGCTGTTTTTT
TRBD1	TRBV5-6	TRBJ1-1	-	CASSSDRLTMNTEAFF	TGTGCCAGCAGCTCGGACAGGCTCACGATGAACACTGAAGCTTTCTTT
-	TRBV5-1	TRBJ2-3	-	CASSFGRTPDTQYF	TGCGCCAGCAGCTTCGGACGGACTCCGGATACGCAGTATTTT
-	TRBV5-4	TRBJ2-3	few	CASSSQADTQYF	TGTGCCAGCAGCTCGCAGGCAGATACGCAGTATTTT
-	TRBV9	TRBJ1-3	-	CASSVGPRVDSGNTIYF	TGTGCCAGCAGCGTGGGCCCCAGGGTTGACTCTGGAAACACCATATATTTT
TRBD1	TRBV10-3	TRBJ1-3	few	CAISEPGQAQDTIYF	TGTGCCATCAGTGAGCCGGGACAGGCGCAGGACACCATATATTTT
-	TRBV29-1	TRBJ2-7	-	CSVGGPRDEQYF	TGCAGCGTTGGGGGGCCCCGGGACGAGCAGTACTTC
-	TRBV7-8	TRBJ2-2	-	CASSLGVGHANTGELFF	TGTGCCAGCAGCTTAGGTGTTGGACACGCGAACACCGGGGAGCTGTTTTTT
-	TRBV7-3	TRBJ2-5	-	CASSPGLGKETQYF	TGTGCCAGCAGCCCAGGGTTGGGCAAAGAGACCCAGTACTTC
TRBD2	TRBV18	TRBJ2-1	-	CASSPTTSGSGDEQFF	TGTGCCAGCTCACCTACTACTAGCGGGAGTGGGGATGAGCAGTTCTTC
-	TRBV28	TRBJ2-7	-	CASSNSGGALNEQYF	TGTGCCAGCTCCAATAGTGGGGGGGCGTTGAACGAGCAGTACTTC
-	TRBV5-1	TRBJ1-4	-	CASSLSTQGTVGKLFF	TGCGCCAGCAGCTTATCTACTCAGGGCACCGTGGGAAAACTGTTTTTT
TRBD2	TRBV13	TRBJ2-7	-	CASSSSGSETYEQYF	TGTGCCAGCAGCTCAAGCGGGAGTGAAACCTACGAGCAGTACTTC
TRBD2	TRBV2	TRBJ2-7	few	CASRRGGLAGGNSYEQYF	TGTGCCAGCAGGAGGGGGGGACTAGCGGGGGGGAACTCCTACGAGCAGTACTTC
TRBD2	TRBV4-1	TRBJ2-5	-	CASSQTPSGGGQETQYF	TGCGCCAGCAGCCAAACCCCTAGCGGGGGGGGGCAGGAGACCCAGTACTTC
-	TRBV5-1	TRBJ2-2	-	CASSLRPDKDGELFF	TGCGCCAGCAGCTTGCGACCGGACAAGGATGGGGAGCTGTTTTTT
-	TRBV29-1	TRBJ2-7	-	CSAGGQASYEQYF	TGCAGCGCCGGGGGGCAGGCATCCTACGAGCAGTACTTC
-	TRBV10-3	TRBJ2-7	-	CAIRLATSVYEQYF	TGTGCCATCCGCCTAGCGACATCGGTCTACGAGCAGTACTTC
TRBD1	TRBV5-1	TRBJ2-7	medium-sized	CASSAGTDSYEQYF	TGCGCCAGCAGCGCTGGGACAGACTCCTACGAGCAGTACTTC
TRBD1	TRBV12-5	TRBJ2-7	-	CASGPGTGFYEQYF	TGTGCTAGTGGTCCCGGGACAGGGTTCTACGAGCAGTACTTC
-	TRBV19	TRBJ1-2	once	CASTQTMKSSGYTF	TGTGCCAGTACCCAGACTATGAAGAGCAGTGGCTACACCTTC
TRBD1	TRBV5-4	TRBJ2-5	-	CASSLAQGAGETQYF	TGTGCCAGCAGCTTGGCACAGGGGGCCGGGGAGACCCAGTACTTC